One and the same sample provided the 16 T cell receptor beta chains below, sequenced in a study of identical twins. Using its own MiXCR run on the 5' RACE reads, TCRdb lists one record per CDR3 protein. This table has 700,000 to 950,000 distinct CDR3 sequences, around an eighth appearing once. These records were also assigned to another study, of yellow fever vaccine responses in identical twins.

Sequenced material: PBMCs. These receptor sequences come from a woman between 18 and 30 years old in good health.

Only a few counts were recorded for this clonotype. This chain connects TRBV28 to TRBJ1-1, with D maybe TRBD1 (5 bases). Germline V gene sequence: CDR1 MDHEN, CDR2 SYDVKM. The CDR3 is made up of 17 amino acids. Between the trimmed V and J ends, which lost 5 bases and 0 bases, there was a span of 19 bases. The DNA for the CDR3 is TGTGCCAGCAGTACAATCAGGGTGTCCCTCATGAACACTGAAGCTTTCTTT. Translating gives CASSTIRVSLMNTEAFF.

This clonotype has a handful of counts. The CDR3, as DNA: TGCAGCGTAACAAACAGGGGGCAGGCGGGTGAAGCTTTCTTT. Its translation: CSVTNRGQAGEAFF. V usage is TRBV29-1 and J usage is TRBJ1-1, with 9 bases identical to TRBD1. Germline trimming cut 6 bases from V and 7 bases from J; bases unmatched to any gene: 12. CDR1 and CDR2 (germline): SQVTM, ANQGSEA. The CDR3 runs 14 residues.

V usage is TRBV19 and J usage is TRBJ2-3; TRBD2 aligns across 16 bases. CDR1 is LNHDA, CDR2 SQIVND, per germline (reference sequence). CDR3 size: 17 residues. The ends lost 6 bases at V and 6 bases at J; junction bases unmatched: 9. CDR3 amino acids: CASRITGLAGGTDTQYF. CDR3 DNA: TGTGCCAGTAGGATCACGGGACTAGCGGGGGGGACCGATACGCAGTATTTT.

CDR3 DNA: TGTGCCAGCAGCTTGTGGGCGGGAAACATCTACAATGAGCAGTTCTTC. It specifies CASSLWAGNIYNEQFF. J is TRBJ2-1 and V is TRBV5-5; D may be TRBD2 (6 bases). Germline lookup yields CDR1 SGHKS and CDR2 YYEKEE (reference sequence). There are 16 residues in the CDR3. V dropped 1 base and J dropped 3 bases, with 14 bases sitting between them.

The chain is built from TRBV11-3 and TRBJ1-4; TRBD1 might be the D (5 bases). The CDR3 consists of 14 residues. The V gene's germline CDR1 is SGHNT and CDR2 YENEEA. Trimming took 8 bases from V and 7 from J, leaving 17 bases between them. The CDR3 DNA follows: TGTGCCAGCGGATGGGGGGGGGTCGGTGAAAAACTGTTTTTT. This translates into CASGWGGVGEKLFF.

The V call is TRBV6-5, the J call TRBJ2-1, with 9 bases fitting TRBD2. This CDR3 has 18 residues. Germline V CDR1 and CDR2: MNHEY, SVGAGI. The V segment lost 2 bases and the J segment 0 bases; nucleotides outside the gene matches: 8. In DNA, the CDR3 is TGTGCCAGCAGTTACACAATGACTAGCGGCCGCTCCTACAATGAGCAGTTCTTC. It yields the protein CASSYTMTSGRSYNEQFF.

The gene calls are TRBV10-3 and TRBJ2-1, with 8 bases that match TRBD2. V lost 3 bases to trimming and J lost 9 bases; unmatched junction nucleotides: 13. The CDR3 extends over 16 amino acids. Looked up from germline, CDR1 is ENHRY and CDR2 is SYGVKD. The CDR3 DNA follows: TGTGCCATCAGTGAAGCTTCAGGACTAGCAGGCAGTGAGCAGTTCTTC. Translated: CAISEASGLAGSEQFF.

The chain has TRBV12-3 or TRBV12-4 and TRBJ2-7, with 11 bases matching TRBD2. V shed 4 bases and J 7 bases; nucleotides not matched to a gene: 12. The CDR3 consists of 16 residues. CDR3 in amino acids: CASSWLAGGLIREQYF. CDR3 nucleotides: TGTGCCAGCAGTTGGCTAGCGGGAGGCCTAATACGGGAGCAGTACTTC.

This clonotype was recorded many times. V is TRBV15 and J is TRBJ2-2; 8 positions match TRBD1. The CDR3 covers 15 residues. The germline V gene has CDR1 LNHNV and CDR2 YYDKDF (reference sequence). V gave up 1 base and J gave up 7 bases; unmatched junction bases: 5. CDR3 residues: CATSRAGGAGGELFF. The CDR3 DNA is TGTGCCACCAGCAGAGCAGGGGGCGCGGGCGGGGAGCTGTTTTTT.

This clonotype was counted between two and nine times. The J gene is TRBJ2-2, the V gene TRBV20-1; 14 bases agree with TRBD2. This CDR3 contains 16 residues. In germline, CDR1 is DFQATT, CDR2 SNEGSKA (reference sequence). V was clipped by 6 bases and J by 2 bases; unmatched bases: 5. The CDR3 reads CSAPGLAGGNTGELFF. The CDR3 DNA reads TGCAGTGCACCCGGACTAGCGGGGGGAAACACCGGGGAGCTGTTTTTT.

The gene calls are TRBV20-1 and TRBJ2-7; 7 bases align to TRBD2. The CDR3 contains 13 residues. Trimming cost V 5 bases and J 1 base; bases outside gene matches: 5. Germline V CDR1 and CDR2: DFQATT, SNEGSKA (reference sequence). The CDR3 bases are TGCAGTGCTCAGACTAGCAGTTCCTACGAGCAGTACTTC. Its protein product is CSAQTSSSYEQYF.

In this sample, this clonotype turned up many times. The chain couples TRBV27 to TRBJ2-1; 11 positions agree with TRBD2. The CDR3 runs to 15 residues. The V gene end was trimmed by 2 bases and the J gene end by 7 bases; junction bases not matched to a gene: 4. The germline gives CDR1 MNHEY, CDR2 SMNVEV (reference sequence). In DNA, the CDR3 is TGTGCCAGCAGTTTAATTAGCGGGGGGGCGAATGAGCAGTTCTTC. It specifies CASSLISGGANEQFF.

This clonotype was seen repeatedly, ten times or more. Written as DNA, the CDR3 is TGCGCCAGCAGCTTGGAGGCAGATACGCAGTATTTT. Amino acid sequence: CASSLEADTQYF. V and J are TRBV5-1 and TRBJ2-3; D unclear. The V gene's germline CDR1 is SGHRS and CDR2 YFSETQ. Trimming took off 0 bases at V and 4 bases at J, with 3 bases between the two ends. This CDR3 spans 12 amino acids.

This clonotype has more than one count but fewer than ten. In DNA form, the CDR3 reads TGCGCCAGCAGCTTGGGCGGGAGAAGGGCCCACGAGCAGTACTTC. It specifies CASSLGGRRAHEQYF. The rearrangement uses TRBV5-1 and TRBJ2-7, with 7 positions matching TRBD2. Germline V gives CDR1 SGHRS, CDR2 YFSETQ. The CDR3 is 15 residues long. Trimming cost V 0 bases and J 5 bases; bases outside gene matches: 8. Looking up the rest from reference TRBV5-1 and TRBJ2-7 gives the full variable domain: KAGVTQTPRYLIKTRGQQVTLSCSPISGHRSVSWYQQTPGQGLQFLFEYFSETQRNKGNFPGRFSGRQFSNSRSEMNVSTLELGDSALYLCASSLGGRRAHEQYFGPGTRLTVT.

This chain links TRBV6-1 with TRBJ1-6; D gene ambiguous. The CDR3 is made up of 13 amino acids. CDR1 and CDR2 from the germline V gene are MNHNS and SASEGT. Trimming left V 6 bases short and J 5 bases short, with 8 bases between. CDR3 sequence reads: CASRGLNNSPLHF. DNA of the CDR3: TGTGCCAGCAGGGGGTTAAATAATTCACCCCTCCACTTT.

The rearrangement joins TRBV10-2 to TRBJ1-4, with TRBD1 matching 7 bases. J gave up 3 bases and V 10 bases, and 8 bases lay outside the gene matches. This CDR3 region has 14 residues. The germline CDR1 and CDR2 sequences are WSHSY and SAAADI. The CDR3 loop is CATRGQVANEKLFF. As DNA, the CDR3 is TGCGCCACCCGAGGACAGGTTGCTAATGAAAAACTGTTTTTT.